This TCR beta chain is drawn from a study of molecular identifiers for immune sequencing clone quantification. Study overall: Replicate experiments divided RNA from roughly 21,000 or 96,000 naive CD8 cells into five parts and sequenced four. Study conclusions and caveats: Spiked Jurkat TCR RNA from one cell was reportedly detectable among some 930,000 naive cells.

The CDR3 sequence is 12 residues long. The J segment lost 6 bases and the V segment lost 4 bases, leaving 2 bases of the junction unmatched. Germline V lookup: CDR1 SQVTM, CDR2 ANQGSEA. A CD8+CD4-CCR7+CD45RA+ phenotype served as the sorting definition for naive CD8 T cells. The sample holds many counts of this clonotype. Its antigen is unidentified. Previously published methods and listed TCR primers were used for the bulk TCR libraries. MiXCR was run by TCRdb on the PCR reads, yielding one entry per CDR3 protein. Found here are tens of thousands of distinct CDR3 sequences, 15% to 20% of them singletons; the top ten hold around 1.4%.

V and J are TRBV29-1 and TRBJ2-7; 11 bases map to TRBD2. The sequencing input was naive CD8+ T cells from blood, with Jurkat cell RNA spiked in. Subset meaning: FACS-sorted CD8+CD4-CCR7+CD45RA+ naive T cells. The TCR sequence derives from a human donor in good health. Some libraries in this study had Jurkat cell RNA spiked in. CDR3 sequence: CSVGLAGLEQYF. As DNA, the CDR3 is TGCAGCGTTGGACTAGCGGGGCTCGAGCAGTACTTC.